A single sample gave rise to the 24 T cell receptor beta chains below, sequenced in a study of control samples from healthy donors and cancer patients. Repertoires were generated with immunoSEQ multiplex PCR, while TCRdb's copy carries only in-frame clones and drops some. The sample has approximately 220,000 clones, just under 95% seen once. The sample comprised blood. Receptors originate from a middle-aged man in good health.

The CDR3 loop reads CASSSGTGYYNEQFF. CDR3 DNA sequence: TGCGCCAGCAGCTCCGGGACAGGGTACTACAATGAGCAGTTCTTC. The rearrangement uses TRBV5-1 and TRBJ2-1; 9 bases agree with TRBD1. The germline gives CDR1 SGHRS, CDR2 YFSETQ. Losses at the gene ends were 3 bases for V and 3 bases for J; bases not matched to a gene: 4. This CDR3 comprises 15 residues.

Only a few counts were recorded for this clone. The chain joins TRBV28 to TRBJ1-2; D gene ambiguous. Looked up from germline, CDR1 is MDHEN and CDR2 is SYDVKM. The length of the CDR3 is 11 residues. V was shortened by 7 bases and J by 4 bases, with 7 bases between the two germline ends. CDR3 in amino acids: CASTPGYGYTF. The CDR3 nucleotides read TGTGCCAGCACCCCAGGCTATGGCTACACCTTC.

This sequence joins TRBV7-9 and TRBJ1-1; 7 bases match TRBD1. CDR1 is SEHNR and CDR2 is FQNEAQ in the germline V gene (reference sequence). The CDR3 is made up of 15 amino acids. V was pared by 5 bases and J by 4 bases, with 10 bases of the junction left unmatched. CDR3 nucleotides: TGTGCCAGCAGCCCCGGGTTAGCAGGGGGCACTGAAGCTTTCTTT. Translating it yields CASSPGLAGGTEAFF. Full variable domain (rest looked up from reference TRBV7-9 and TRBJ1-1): DTGVSQNPRHKITKRGQNVTFRCDPISEHNRLYWYRQTLGQGPEFLTYFQNEAQLEKSRLLSDRFSAERPKGSFSTLEIQRTEQGDSAMYLCASSPGLAGGTEAFFGQGTRLTVV.

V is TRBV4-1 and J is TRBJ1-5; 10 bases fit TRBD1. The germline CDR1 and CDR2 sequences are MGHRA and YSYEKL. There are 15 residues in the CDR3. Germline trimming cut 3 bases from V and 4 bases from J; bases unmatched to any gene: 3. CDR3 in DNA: TGCGCCAGCAGCCAGGGGACAGGGGTAAATCAGCCCCAGCATTTT. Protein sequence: CASSQGTGVNQPQHF.

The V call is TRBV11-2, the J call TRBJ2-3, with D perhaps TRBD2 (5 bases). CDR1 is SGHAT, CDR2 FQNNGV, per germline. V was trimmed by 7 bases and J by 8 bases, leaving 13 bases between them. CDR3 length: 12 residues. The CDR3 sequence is CASTRFEGTQYF. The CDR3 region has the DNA TGTGCCAGCACCCGATTTGAGGGTACGCAGTATTTT.

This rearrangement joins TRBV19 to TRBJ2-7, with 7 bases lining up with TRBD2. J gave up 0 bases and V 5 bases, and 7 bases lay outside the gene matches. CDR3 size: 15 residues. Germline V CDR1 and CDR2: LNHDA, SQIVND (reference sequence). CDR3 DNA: TGTGCCAGTAGTTTTACTAGCGAGAGCTCCTACGAGCAGTACTTC. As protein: CASSFTSESSYEQYF.

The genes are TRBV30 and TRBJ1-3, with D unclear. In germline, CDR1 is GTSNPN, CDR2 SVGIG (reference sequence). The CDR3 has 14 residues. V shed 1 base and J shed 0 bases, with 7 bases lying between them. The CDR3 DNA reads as TGTGCCTGGAGTGGAGCGTACTCTGGAAACACCATATATTTT. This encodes CAWSGAYSGNTIYF.

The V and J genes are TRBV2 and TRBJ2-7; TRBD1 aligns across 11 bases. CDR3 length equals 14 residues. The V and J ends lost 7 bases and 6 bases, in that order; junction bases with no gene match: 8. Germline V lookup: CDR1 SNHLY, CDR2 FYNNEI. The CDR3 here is CASKVGTGGGEQYV. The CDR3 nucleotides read TGTGCCAGCAAGGTGGGGACAGGGGGAGGCGAGCAGTACGTC.

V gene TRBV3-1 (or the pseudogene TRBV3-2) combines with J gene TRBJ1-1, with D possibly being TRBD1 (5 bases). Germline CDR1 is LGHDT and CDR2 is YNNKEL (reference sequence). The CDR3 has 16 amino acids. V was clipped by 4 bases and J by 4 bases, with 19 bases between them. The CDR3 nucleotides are TGTGCCAGCAGCCGTATGGGGGACTCTAGGGGCACTGAAGCTTTCTTT. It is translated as CASSRMGDSRGTEAFF.

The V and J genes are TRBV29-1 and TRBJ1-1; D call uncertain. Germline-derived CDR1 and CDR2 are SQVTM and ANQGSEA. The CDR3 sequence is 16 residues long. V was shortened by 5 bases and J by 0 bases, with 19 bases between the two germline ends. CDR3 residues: CSVPKRPGSVNTEAFF. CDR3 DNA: TGCAGCGTTCCAAAGCGTCCTGGCAGTGTGAACACTGAAGCTTTCTTT. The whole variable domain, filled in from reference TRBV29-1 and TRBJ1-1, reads SAVISQKPSRDICQRGTSLTIQCQVDSQVTMMFWYRQQPGQSLTLIATANQGSEATYESGFVIDKFPISRPNLTFSTLTVSNMSPEDSSIYLCSVPKRPGSVNTEAFFGQGTRLTVV.

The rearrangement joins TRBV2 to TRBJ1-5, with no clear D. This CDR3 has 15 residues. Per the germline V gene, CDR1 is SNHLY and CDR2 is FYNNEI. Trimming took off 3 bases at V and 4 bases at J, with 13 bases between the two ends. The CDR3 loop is CASSDMGFGNQPQHF. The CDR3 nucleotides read TGTGCCAGCAGTGATATGGGGTTCGGTAATCAGCCCCAGCATTTT.

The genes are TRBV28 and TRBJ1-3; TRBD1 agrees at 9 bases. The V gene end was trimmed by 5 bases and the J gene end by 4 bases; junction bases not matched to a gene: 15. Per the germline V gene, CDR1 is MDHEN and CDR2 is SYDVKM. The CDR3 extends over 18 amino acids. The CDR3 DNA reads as TGTGCCAGCAGTCCGCCCGGGACAGGGTATCTCTCAGGAAACACCATATATTTT. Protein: CASSPPGTGYLSGNTIYF.

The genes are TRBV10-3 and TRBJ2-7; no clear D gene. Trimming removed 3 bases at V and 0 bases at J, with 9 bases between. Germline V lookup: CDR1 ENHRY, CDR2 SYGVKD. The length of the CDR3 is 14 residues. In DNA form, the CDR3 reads TGTGCCATCAGTGAAGTCACTAACTCCTACGAGCAGTACTTC. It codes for CAISEVTNSYEQYF.

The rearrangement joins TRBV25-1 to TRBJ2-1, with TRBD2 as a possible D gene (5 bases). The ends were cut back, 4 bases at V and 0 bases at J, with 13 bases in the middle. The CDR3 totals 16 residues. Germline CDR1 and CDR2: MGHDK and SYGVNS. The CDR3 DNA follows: TGTGCCAGCAGTGGTAGCGCAGCCCCCTCCTACAATGAGCAGTTCTTC. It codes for CASSGSAAPSYNEQFF.

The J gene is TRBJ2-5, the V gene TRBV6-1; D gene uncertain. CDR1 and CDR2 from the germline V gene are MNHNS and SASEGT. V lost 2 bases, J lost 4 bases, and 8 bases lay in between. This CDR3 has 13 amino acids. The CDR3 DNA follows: TGTGCCAGCAGTGAATTCCCTACAGAGACCCAGTACTTC. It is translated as CASSEFPTETQYF.

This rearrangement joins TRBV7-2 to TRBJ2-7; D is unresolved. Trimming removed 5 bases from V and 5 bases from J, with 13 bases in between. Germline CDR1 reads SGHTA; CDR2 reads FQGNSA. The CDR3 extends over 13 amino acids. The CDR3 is CASSPIVAHEQYF. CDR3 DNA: TGTGCCAGCAGCCCCATAGTTGCCCACGAGCAGTACTTC.

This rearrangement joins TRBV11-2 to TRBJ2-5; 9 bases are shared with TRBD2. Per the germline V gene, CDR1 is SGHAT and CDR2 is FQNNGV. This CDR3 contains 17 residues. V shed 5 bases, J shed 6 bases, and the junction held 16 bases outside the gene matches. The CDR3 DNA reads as TGTGCCAGCAGCCAGGCGGGGCTAGCGGGATCGCGTCAGACCCAGTACTTC. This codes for CASSQAGLAGSRQTQYF.

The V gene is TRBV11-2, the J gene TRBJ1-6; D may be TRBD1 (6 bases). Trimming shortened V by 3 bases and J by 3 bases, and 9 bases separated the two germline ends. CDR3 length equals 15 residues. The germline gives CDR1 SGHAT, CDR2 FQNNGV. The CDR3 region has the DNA TGTGCCAGCAGCTTCCAGGGGCACTATAATTCACCCCTCCACTTT. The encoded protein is CASSFQGHYNSPLHF.

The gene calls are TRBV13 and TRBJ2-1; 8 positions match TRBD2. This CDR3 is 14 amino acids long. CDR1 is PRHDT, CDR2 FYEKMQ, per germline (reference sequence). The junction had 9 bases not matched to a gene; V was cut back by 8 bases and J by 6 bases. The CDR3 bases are TGTGCCAGCGGCTCAAGCGGGGGACCCAATGAGCAGTTCTTC. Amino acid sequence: CASGSSGGPNEQFF.

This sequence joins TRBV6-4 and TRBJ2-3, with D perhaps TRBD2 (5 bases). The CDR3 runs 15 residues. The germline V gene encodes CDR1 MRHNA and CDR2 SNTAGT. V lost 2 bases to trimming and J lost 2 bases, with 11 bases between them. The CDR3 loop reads CASSDDGGDTDTQYF. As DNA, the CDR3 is TGTGCCAGCAGTGACGACGGAGGCGACACAGATACGCAGTATTTT.

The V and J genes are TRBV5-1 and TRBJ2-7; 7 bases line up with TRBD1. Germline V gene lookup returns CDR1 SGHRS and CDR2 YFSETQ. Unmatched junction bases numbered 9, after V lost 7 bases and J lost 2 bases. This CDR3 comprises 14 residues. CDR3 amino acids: CASSHRDRAYEQYF. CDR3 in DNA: TGCGCCAGCTCCCACCGGGACAGAGCCTACGAGCAGTACTTC.

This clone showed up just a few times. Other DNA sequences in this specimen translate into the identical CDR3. CDR3 region: CASSLGGQPQHF. The CDR3 coding sequence is TGTGCCAGCAGTTTAGGGGGCCAGCCCCAGCATTTT. This sequence joins TRBV12-3 or TRBV12-4 and TRBJ1-5; a possible D gene is TRBD1 (5 bases). This CDR3 is built from 12 residues. The V end was cut by 1 base, the J end by 7 bases, with 5 bases between.

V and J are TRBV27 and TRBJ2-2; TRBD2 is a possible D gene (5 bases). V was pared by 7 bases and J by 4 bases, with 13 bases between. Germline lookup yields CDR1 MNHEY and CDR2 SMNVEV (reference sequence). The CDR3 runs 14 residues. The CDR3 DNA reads TGTGCCAGCAACCTCCGGGCGGGCACCGGGGAGCTGTTTTTT. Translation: CASNLRAGTGELFF.

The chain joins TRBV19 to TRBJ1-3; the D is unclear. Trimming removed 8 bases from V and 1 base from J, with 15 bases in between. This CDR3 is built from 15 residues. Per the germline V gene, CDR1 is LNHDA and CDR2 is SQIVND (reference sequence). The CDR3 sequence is CASGERALSGNTIYF. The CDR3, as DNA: TGTGCCAGTGGAGAGAGGGCGCTTTCTGGAAACACCATATATTTT.